This T cell receptor beta chain was identified during a study of blood T cell repertoires in COVID-19. About the research overall: The analysed material was cDNA or gDNA that came from T cells, B-cell-depleted T cells, or PBMCs.

The CDR3 is 11 residues long. V was cut by 4 bases and J by 7 bases, with 4 bases left in between. CDR1 and CDR2 (germline): SGHNT, YENEEA. Clones were read by immunoSEQ multiplex PCR, and TCRdb kept only the in-frame ones, dropping some. The repertoire holds approximately 140,000 clones, with less than 85% as singletons. The chain combines TRBV11-3 with TRBJ2-2; the D is unclear. Sequenced sample: peripheral blood. The clonotype was recovered from a woman older than 75 in a cohort sampled during active or convalescent COVID-19. The CDR3 nucleotides are TGTGCCAGCAGCTACGGCGGGGAGCTGTTTTTT. Amino acid sequence: CASSYGGELFF.